The text below deals with one TCR beta chain. V lost 4 bases to trimming and J lost 4 bases; unmatched junction nucleotides: 8. Germline V gene data show CDR1 as SNHLY and CDR2 as FYNNEI. The CDR3 is 15 amino acids. The source of the sample is a study of CD8 T cells in Susac syndrome. The authors reverse transcribed roughly 0.5 to 1 ug RNA with random hexamers. immunoSEQ multiplex PCR amplified TCR beta CDR3 across 54 Vbeta, 13 Jbeta. TCRdb analysed the immunoSEQ multiplex PCR reads with MiXCR anew, one entry per CDR3 protein. Of 95,000 to 150,000 distinct CDR3 sequences listed, over 90% are singletons. Sequencing of TCR beta was performed on blood CD8+ T cells and on blood CD4+ T cells. The CD8+ and CD4+ T cells were negatively isolated, with the TEMRA cells enriched by FACS.

The source material was CD4+ T cells from PBMCs. J is TRBJ1-2 and V is TRBV2; TRBD1 agrees at 8 bases. The clonotype comes from a human donor with Susac syndrome. CDR3 nucleotide sequence: TGTGCCAGCAGTGGGGTTACAGGGGGAGGCTATGGCTACACCTTC. It yields the protein CASSGVTGGGYGYTF.